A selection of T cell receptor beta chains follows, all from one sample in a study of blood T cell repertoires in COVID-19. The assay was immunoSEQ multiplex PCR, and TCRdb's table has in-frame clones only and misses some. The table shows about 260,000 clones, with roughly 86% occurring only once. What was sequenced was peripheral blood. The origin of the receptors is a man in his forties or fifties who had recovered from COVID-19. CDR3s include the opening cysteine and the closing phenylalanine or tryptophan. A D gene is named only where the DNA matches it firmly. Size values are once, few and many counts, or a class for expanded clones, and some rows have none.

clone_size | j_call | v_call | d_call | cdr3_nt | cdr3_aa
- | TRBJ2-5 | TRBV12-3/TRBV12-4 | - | TGTGCCAGCACCACGACTGCCCAAGAGACCCAGTACTTC | CASTTTAQETQYF
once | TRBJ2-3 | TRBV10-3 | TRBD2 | TGTGCCATCAGGGGATCTAGCGGGGGGACCACAGATACGCAGTATTTT | CAIRGSSGGTTDTQYF
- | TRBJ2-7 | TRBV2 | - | TGTGCCAGCAAGCGGGATCAGGGGGAGCAGTACTTC | CASKRDQGEQYF
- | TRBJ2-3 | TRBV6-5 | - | TGTGCCAGCAGTTACTCGCGAGTAGATACGCAGTATTTT | CASSYSRVDTQYF
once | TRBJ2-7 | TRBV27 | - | TGTGCCAGCTCGATCCAAGGGGTCGAGCAGTACTTC | CASSIQGVEQYF
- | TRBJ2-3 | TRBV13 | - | TGTGCCAGCAGCTTCTTGCGTGACCCCTCCAGGGATTTT | CASSFLRDPSRDF
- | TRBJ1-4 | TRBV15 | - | TGTGCCACCAGCAGAAGGGGGTCAGCTAATGAAAAACTGTTTTTT | CATSRRGSANEKLFF
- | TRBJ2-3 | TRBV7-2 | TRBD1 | TGTGCCAGCAGCTCGACAGGGACAGATACGCAGTATTTT | CASSSTGTDTQYF
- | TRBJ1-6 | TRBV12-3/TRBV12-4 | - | TGTGCCAGCAGCCCAGGGTATTCACCCCTCCACTTT | CASSPGYSPLHF
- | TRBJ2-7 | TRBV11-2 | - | TGTGCCAGCGGGTTCGGGCAGGGAAATACCTACGAGCAGTACTTC | CASGFGQGNTYEQYF
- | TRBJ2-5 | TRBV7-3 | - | TGTGCCAGCAGCTTAAGCACAGGGGGGGCAGAGACCCAGTACTTC | CASSLSTGGAETQYF
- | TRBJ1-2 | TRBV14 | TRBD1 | TGTGCCAGCAGTCTAGGACAGGGGGCCTACTATGGCTACACCTTC | CASSLGQGAYYGYTF